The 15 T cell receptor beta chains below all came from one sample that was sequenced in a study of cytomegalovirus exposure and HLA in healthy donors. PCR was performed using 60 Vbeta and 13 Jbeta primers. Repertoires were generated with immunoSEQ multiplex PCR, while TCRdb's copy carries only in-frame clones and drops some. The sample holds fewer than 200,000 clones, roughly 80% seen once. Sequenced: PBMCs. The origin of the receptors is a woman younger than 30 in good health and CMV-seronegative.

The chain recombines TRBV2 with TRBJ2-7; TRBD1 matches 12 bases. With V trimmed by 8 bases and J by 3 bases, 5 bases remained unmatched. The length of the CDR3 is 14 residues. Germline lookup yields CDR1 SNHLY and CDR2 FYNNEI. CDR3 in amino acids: CASGGDRGLYEQYF. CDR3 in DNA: TGTGCCAGCGGCGGGGACAGGGGGCTCTACGAGCAGTACTTC. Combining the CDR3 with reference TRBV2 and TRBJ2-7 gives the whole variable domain EPEVTQTPSHQVTQMGQEVILRCVPISNHLYFYWYRQILGQKVEFLVSFYNNEISEKSEIFDDQFSVERPDGSNFTLKIRSTKLEDSAMYFCASGGDRGLYEQYFGPGTRLTVT.

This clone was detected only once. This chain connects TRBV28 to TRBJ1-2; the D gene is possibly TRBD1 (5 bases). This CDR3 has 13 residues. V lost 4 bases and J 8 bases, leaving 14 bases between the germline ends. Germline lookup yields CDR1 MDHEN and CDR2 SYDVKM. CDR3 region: CASSYGQGRGYTF. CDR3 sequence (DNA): TGTGCCAGCAGTTACGGGCAGGGCCGGGGCTACACCTTC.

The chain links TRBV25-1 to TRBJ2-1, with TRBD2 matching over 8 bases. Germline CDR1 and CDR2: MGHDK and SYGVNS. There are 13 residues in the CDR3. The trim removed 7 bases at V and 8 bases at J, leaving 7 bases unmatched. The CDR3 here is CASKLAGGDEQFF. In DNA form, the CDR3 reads TGTGCCAGCAAGCTAGCGGGTGGCGATGAGCAGTTCTTC.

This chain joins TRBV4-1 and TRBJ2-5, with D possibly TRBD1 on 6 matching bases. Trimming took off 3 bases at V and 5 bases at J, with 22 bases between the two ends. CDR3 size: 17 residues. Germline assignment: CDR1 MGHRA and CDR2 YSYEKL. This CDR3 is CASSQALGGRTEETQYF. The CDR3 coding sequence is TGCGCCAGCAGCCAGGCCTTAGGGGGAAGGACAGAGGAGACCCAGTACTTC.

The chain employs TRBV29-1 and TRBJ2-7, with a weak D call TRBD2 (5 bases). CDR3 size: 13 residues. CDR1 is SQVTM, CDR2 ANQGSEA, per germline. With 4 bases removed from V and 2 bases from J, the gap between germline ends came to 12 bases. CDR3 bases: TGCAGCGTTGGAGGCGGAGGCCCCTACGAGCAGTACTTC. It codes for CSVGGGGPYEQYF.

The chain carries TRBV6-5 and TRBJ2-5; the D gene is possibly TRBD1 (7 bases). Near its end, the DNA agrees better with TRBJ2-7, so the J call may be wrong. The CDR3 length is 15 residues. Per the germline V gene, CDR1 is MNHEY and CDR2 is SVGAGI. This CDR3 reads CASRRGGGGTYEQYF. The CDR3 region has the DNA TGTGCCAGCAGAAGAGGGGGCGGCGGGACCTACGAGCAGTACTTC.

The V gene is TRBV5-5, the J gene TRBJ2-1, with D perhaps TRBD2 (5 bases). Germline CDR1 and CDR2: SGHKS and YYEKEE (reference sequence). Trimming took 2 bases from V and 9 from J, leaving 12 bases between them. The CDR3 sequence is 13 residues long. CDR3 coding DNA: TGTGCCAGCAGCTTTTGGGTCGAGGGTGAGCAGTTCTTC. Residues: CASSFWVEGEQFF.

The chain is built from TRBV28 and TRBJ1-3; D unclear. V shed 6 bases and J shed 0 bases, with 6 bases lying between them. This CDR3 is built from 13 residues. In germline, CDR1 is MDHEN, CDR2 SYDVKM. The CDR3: CASSPSSGNTIYF. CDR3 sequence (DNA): TGTGCCAGCAGCCCATCCTCTGGAAACACCATATATTTT.

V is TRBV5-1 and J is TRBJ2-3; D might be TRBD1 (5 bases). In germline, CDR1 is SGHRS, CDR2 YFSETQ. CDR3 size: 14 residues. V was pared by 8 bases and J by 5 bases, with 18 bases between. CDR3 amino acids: CASYTGPREDTQYF. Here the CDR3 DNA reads TGCGCCAGTTATACAGGCCCCCGCGAAGATACGCAGTATTTT.

The CDR3 here is CAISEGVTGTGTQETQYF. Written as DNA, the CDR3 is TGTGCCATCAGTGAGGGAGTGACCGGGACAGGGACACAAGAGACCCAGTACTTC. This rearrangement joins TRBV10-3 to TRBJ2-5, with 9 bases identical to TRBD1. Looked up from germline, CDR1 is ENHRY and CDR2 is SYGVKD. There are 18 residues in the CDR3. J gave up 2 bases and V 2 bases, and 12 bases lay outside the gene matches.

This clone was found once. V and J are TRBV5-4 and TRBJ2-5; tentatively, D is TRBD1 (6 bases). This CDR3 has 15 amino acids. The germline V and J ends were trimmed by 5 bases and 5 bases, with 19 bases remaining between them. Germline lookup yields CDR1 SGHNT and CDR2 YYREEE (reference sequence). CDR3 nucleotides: TGTGCCAGCAGATATGGGAGCGAGGGGGTCGAGACCCAGTACTTC. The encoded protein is CASRYGSEGVETQYF.

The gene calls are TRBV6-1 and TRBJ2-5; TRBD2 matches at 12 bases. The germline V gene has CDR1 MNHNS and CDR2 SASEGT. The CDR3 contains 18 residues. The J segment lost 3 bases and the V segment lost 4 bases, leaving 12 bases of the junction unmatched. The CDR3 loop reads CASSAGVRGLAGEETQYF. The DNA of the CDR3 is TGTGCCAGCAGTGCAGGGGTAAGGGGACTAGCGGGTGAAGAGACCCAGTACTTC.

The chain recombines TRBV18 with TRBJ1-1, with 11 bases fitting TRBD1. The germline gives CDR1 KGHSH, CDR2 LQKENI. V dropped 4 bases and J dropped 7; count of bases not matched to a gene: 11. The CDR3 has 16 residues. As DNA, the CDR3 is TGTGCCAGCTCACGCTTGGACAGGGGGCATCGTGGTGAAGCTTTCTTT. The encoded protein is CASSRLDRGHRGEAFF.

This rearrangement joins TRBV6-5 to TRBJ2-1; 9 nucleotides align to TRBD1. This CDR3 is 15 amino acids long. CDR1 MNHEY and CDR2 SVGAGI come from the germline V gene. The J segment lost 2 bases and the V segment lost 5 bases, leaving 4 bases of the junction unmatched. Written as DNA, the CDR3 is TGTGCCAGCAGTACCGGGACAGGGCCCTACAATGAGCAGTTCTTC. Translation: CASSTGTGPYNEQFF.

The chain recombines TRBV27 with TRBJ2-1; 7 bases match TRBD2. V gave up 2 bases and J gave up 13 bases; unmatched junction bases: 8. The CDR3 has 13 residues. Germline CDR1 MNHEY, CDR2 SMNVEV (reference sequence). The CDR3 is CASSLEAGLAQFF. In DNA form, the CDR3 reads TGTGCCAGCAGTTTAGAAGCGGGGTTAGCACAGTTCTTC.